The present T cell receptor (beta chain) was sequenced within a study of T cell repertoires in cytomegalovirus infection. Across the study: Public TCR beta signatures indicated both CMV infection and matching HLA type.

This clonotype was recorded many times. The target antigen is unknown. One entry per CDR3 protein results from TCRdb running MiXCR on the reads. The repertoire includes about 470,000 distinct CDR3 sequences, 40% to 50% of them detected once, and 35% to 50% sits in the top ten. Germline-derived CDR1 and CDR2 are SGHTA and FQGNSA. The CDR3 is 14 amino acids. V lost 5 bases to trimming and J lost 1 base, with 11 bases between them. Broader study findings: HLA-C-restricted TCR beta clonotypes specific for CMV led the ex vivo response.

V gene TRBV7-2 combines with J gene TRBJ2-5, with D unclear. The TCR was taken from a human donor in good health (CMV status not recorded). Some clones in this sample may be carry-over from other donors' samples. The sample was cultured PBMCs, taken from culture after CMV antigen stimulation. The CDR3 nucleotides are TGTGCCAGCAGCCCCAACTGGTTCCAAGAGACCCAGTACTTC. Protein: CASSPNWFQETQYF.